Listed below are T cell receptor beta chains from one sample, sequenced in a study of blood T cell repertoires in COVID-19. The method was immunoSEQ multiplex PCR; TCRdb's version includes in-frame clones alone and lacks a portion of them. The table has a few hundred thousand clones, 80% to 85% seen once. The material sequenced was peripheral blood. The receptors derive from an older person with COVID-19, enrolled during active disease. The CDR3 runs from the conserved cysteine through the conserved F or W.

v_gene	j_gene	CDR3aa
TRBV7-7	TRBJ2-7	CASSLGTGSYEQYF
TRBV19	TRBJ1-4	CASSQGVSGTTNEKLFF
TRBV9	TRBJ2-7	CASSVMASGTYEQYF
TRBV7-9	TRBJ2-1	CASSLGTPVYNEQFF
TRBV11-2	TRBJ1-2	CASSSGQGILGYTF
TRBV7-2	TRBJ2-1	CASRVGGNSYNEQFF
TRBV6-6	TRBJ2-1	CASSTVFLDQGSGTHNEQFF
TRBV11-2	TRBJ2-7	CASSPGRGALKQYF
TRBV7-9	TRBJ2-7	CASSLVPENSYEQYF
TRBV5-6	TRBJ2-5	CASAGGGQTQYF
TRBV28	TRBJ1-4	CASSLRRTSTNEKLFF
TRBV7-9	TRBJ1-5	CASSLAGENQPQHF
TRBV6-2/TRBV6-3	TRBJ1-2	CASSSGTGGTGYTF
TRBV28	TRBJ1-1	CASSLPLGASTEAFF